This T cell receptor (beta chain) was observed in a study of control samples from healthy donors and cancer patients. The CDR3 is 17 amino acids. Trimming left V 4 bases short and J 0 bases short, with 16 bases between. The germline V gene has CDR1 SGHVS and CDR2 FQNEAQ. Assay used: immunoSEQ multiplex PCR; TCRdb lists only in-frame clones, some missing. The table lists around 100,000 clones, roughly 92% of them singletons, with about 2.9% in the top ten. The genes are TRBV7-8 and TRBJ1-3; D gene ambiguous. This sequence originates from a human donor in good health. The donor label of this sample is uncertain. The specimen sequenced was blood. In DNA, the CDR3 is TGTGCCAGCAGCTCCCCGGGAGGGTTTAGCTCTGGAAACACCATATATTTT. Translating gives CASSSPGGFSSGNTIYF.